These T cell receptor beta chains were read from a single sample in a study of T-cell memory formation after mild COVID-19. TCRdb re-called the 5' RACE reads with MiXCR, one entry per CDR3 protein. The table lists some 300,000 distinct CDR3 sequences, 20% to 25% of them singletons, with 21% in the top ten. Sequencing was done on a sample of PBMCs or a T cell subset sorted from them (not recorded which). Every receptor here comes from a man between 18 and 35 years old who had mild COVID-19 (a few samples of this study predate the infection). Cell type and time point are not known. CDR3s include the opening cysteine and the closing phenylalanine or tryptophan. Fields, in order: V gene, clone size, J gene, D gene, CDR3 protein, CDR3 DNA. The D gene is left open where the match is weak. Clone size is stated in some rows and not others, as once, few, many or a class when expanded.

V gene: TRBV19; clone size: NA; J gene: TRBJ2-3; D gene: NA; CDR3 protein: CASSISPDTQYF; CDR3 DNA: TGTGCCAGTAGTATATCCCCAGATACGCAGTATTTT
V gene: TRBV5-5; clone size: NA; J gene: TRBJ2-7; D gene: TRBD1; CDR3 protein: CASSPRQGPRHYEQYF; CDR3 DNA: TGTGCCAGCAGCCCGCGACAGGGTCCTCGACACTACGAGCAGTACTTC
V gene: TRBV5-1; clone size: NA; J gene: TRBJ2-1; D gene: NA; CDR3 protein: CASSLALGRENEQFF; CDR3 DNA: TGCGCCAGCAGCTTGGCCCTGGGACGGGAGAATGAGCAGTTCTTC
V gene: TRBV5-1; clone size: few; J gene: TRBJ2-7; D gene: NA; CDR3 protein: CASSLVGQYEQYF; CDR3 DNA: TGCGCCAGCAGCTTGGTCGGGCAGTACGAGCAGTACTTC
V gene: TRBV28; clone size: NA; J gene: TRBJ2-5; D gene: NA; CDR3 protein: CASSTTGPWETQYF; CDR3 DNA: TGTGCCAGCAGTACTACAGGGCCCTGGGAGACCCAGTACTTC
V gene: TRBV2; clone size: NA; J gene: TRBJ1-2; D gene: TRBD1; CDR3 protein: CASRARGGSAVSYGYTF; CDR3 DNA: TGTGCCAGCAGGGCCAGGGGGGGCTCGGCGGTGTCGTATGGCTACACCTTC
V gene: TRBV7-9; clone size: few; J gene: TRBJ2-2; D gene: TRBD2; CDR3 protein: CASIAGVSVFF; CDR3 DNA: TGTGCCAGCATTGCGGGGGTCTCGGTGTTTTTT
V gene: TRBV12-3/TRBV12-4; clone size: NA; J gene: TRBJ2-1; D gene: NA; CDR3 protein: CASSFAQVNEQFF; CDR3 DNA: TGTGCCAGCAGTTTTGCACAGGTAAATGAGCAGTTCTTC
V gene: TRBV30; clone size: many; J gene: TRBJ1-1; D gene: NA; CDR3 protein: CAWSEDPQRYTEAFF; CDR3 DNA: TGTGCCTGGTCCGAGGACCCCCAGAGGTACACTGAAGCTTTCTTT
V gene: TRBV10-2; clone size: NA; J gene: TRBJ2-3; D gene: TRBD2; CDR3 protein: CASSLAGGGADTQYF; CDR3 DNA: TGCGCCAGCAGTCTAGCGGGGGGAGGAGCAGATACGCAGTATTTT
V gene: TRBV10-3; clone size: NA; J gene: TRBJ2-5; D gene: TRBD2; CDR3 protein: CAISESGGGTKKTQYF; CDR3 DNA: TGTGCCATCAGTGAGTCTGGCGGGGGGACCAAGAAGACCCAGTACTTC
V gene: TRBV15; clone size: few; J gene: TRBJ2-5; D gene: NA; CDR3 protein: CATSRDLRDPRGETQYF; CDR3 DNA: TGTGCCACCAGCAGAGATCTCCGGGACCCGAGAGGAGAGACCCAGTACTTC
V gene: TRBV20-1; clone size: NA; J gene: TRBJ2-1; D gene: TRBD2; CDR3 protein: CSAPKLAGAINEQFF; CDR3 DNA: TGCAGTGCTCCGAAGCTAGCGGGGGCCATAAATGAGCAGTTCTTC
V gene: TRBV7-2; clone size: few; J gene: TRBJ1-1; D gene: NA; CDR3 protein: CASSLAGGSLLAFF; CDR3 DNA: TGTGCCAGCAGCTTAGCTGGAGGTAGTTTGTTGGCTTTCTTT
V gene: TRBV4-3; clone size: few; J gene: TRBJ2-3; D gene: TRBD2; CDR3 protein: CASSQDWGGSADTQYF; CDR3 DNA: TGCGCCAGCAGCCAAGACTGGGGGGGTTCTGCGGATACGCAGTATTTT
V gene: TRBV19; clone size: NA; J gene: TRBJ2-2; D gene: NA; CDR3 protein: CASSISPSLTGELFF; CDR3 DNA: TGTGCCAGTAGTATCAGCCCTAGCCTCACCGGGGAGCTGTTTTTT
V gene: TRBV5-1; clone size: NA; J gene: TRBJ2-1; D gene: TRBD2; CDR3 protein: CASSWPTSGNEQFF; CDR3 DNA: TGCGCCAGCAGCTGGCCGACTAGCGGCAATGAGCAGTTCTTC
V gene: TRBV20-1; clone size: NA; J gene: TRBJ2-3; D gene: NA; CDR3 protein: CSARNPGGTDTQYF; CDR3 DNA: TGCAGTGCTAGAAACCCAGGGGGCACAGATACGCAGTATTTT
V gene: TRBV7-2; clone size: once; J gene: TRBJ2-5; D gene: NA; CDR3 protein: CASSILARETQYF; CDR3 DNA: TGTGCCAGCAGCATACTAGCCCGAGAGACCCAGTACTTC
V gene: TRBV5-1; clone size: NA; J gene: TRBJ1-1; D gene: NA; CDR3 protein: CASNGSPETEAFF; CDR3 DNA: TGCGCCAGCAACGGCAGCCCGGAAACTGAAGCTTTCTTT
V gene: TRBV5-1; clone size: NA; J gene: TRBJ2-3; D gene: NA; CDR3 protein: CASSLENSRDTQYF; CDR3 DNA: TGCGCCAGCAGCTTGGAAAATAGCAGAGATACGCAGTATTTT
V gene: TRBV10-3; clone size: NA; J gene: TRBJ2-3; D gene: NA; CDR3 protein: CAIEPQGTDTQYF; CDR3 DNA: TGTGCCATAGAACCACAAGGCACAGATACGCAGTATTTT